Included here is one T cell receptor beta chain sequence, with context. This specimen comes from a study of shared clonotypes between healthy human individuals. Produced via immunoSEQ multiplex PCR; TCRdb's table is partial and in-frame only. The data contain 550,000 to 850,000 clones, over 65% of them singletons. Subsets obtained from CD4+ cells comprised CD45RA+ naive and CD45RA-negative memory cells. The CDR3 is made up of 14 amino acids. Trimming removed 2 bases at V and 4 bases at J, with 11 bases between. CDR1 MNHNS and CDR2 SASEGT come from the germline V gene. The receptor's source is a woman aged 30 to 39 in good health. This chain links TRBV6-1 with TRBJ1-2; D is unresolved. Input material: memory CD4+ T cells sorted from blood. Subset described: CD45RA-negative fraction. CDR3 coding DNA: TGTGCCAGCAGTGAACCCCGGGCCCCCTATGGCTACACCTTC. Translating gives CASSEPRAPYGYTF.